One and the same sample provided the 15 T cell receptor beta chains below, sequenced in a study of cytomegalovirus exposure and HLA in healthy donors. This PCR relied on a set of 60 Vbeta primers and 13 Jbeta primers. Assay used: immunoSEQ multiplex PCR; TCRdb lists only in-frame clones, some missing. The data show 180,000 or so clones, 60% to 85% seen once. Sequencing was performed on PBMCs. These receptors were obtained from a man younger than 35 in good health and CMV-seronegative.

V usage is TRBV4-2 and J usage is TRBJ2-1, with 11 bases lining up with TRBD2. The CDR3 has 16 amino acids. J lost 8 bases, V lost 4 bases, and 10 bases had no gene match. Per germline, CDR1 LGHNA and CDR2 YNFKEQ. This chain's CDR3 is CASSPWVAGGGDEQFF. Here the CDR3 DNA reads TGTGCCAGCAGCCCCTGGGTAGCGGGGGGGGGCGATGAGCAGTTCTTC.

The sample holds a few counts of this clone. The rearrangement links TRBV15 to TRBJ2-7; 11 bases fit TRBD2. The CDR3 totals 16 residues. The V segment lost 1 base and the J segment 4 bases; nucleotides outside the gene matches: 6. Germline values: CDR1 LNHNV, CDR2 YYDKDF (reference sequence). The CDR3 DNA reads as TGTGCCACCAGCAGAGGGGGACTAGCGGAGCGATACGAGCAGTACTTC. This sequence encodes CATSRGGLAERYEQYF.

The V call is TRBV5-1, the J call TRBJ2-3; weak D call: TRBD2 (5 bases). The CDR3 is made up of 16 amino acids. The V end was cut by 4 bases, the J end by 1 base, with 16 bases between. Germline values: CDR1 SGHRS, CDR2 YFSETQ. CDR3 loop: CASSLALPARTDTQYF. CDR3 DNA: TGCGCCAGCAGCCTAGCTTTGCCGGCACGCACAGATACGCAGTATTTT.

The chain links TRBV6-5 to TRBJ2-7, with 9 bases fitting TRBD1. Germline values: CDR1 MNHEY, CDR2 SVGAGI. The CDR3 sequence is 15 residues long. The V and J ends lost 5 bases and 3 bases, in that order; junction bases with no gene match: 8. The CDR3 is CASSLGTGQGYEQYF. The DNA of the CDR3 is TGTGCCAGCAGTCTCGGAACGGGACAGGGCTACGAGCAGTACTTC.

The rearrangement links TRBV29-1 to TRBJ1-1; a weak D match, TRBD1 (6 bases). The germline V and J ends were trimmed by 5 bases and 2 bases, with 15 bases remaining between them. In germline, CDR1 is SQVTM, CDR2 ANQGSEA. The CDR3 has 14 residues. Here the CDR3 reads CSVSGQWLNTEAFF. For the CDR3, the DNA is TGCAGCGTTTCCGGACAGTGGCTAAACACTGAAGCTTTCTTT.

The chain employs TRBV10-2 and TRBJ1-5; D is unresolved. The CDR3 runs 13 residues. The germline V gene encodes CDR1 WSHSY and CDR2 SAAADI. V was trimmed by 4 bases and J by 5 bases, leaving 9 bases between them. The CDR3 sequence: CASSGHAYQPQHF. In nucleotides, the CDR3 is TGCGCCAGCAGTGGACACGCGTATCAGCCCCAGCATTTT.

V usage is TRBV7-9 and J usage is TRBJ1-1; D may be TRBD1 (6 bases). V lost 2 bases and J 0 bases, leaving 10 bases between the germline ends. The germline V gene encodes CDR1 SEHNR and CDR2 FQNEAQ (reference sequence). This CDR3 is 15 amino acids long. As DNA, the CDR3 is TGTGCCAGCAGCTTATATCGGACAGTGAACACTGAAGCTTTCTTT. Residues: CASSLYRTVNTEAFF.

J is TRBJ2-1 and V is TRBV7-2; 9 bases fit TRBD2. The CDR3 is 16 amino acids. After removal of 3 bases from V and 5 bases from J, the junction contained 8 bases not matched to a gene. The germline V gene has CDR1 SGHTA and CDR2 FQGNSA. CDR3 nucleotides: TGTGCCAGCAGCTTTCAGCTAGCGGGGATCCACAATGAGCAGTTCTTC. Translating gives CASSFQLAGIHNEQFF.

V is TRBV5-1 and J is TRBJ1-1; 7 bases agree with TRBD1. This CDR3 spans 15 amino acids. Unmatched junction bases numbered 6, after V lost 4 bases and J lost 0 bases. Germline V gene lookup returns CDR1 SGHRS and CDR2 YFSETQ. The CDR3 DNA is TGCGCCAGCAGCGGGGGGACAGCCATGAACACTGAAGCTTTCTTT. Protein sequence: CASSGGTAMNTEAFF.

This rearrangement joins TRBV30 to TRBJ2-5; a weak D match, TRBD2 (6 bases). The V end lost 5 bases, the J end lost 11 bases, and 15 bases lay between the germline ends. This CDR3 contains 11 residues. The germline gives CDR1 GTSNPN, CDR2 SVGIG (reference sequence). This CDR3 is CAWRREWEQYF. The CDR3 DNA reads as TGTGCCTGGCGCCGGGAGTGGGAGCAGTACTTC.

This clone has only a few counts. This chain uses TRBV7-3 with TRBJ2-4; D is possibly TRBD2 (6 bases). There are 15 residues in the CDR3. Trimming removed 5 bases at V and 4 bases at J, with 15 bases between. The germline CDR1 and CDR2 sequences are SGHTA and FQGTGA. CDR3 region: CASSPQPGTKNIQYF. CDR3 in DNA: TGTGCCAGCAGCCCCCAACCTGGGACTAAAAACATTCAGTACTTC.

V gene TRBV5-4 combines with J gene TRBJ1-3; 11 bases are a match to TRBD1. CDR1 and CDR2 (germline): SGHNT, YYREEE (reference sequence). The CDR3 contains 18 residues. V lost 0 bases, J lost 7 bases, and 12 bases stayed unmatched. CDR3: CASSLGPTGQGGRNTIYF. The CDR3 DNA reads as TGTGCCAGCAGCTTGGGCCCCACGGGACAGGGGGGTAGGAACACCATATATTTT. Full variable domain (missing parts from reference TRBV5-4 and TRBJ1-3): ETGVTQSPTHLIKTRGQQVTLRCSSQSGHNTVSWYQQALGQGPQFIFQYYREEENGRGNFPPRFSGLQFPNYSSELNVNALELDDSALYLCASSLGPTGQGGRNTIYFGEGSWLTVV.

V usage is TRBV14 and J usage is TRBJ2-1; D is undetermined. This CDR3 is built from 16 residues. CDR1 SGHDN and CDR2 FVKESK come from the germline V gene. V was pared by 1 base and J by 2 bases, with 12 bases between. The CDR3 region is CASSQVPAAAYNEQFF. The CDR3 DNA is TGTGCCAGCAGCCAAGTGCCGGCGGCCGCCTACAATGAGCAGTTCTTC.

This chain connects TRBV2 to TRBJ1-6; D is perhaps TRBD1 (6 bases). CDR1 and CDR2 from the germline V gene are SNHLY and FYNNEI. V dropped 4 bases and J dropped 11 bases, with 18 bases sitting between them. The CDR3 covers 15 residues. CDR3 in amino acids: CASSVEQGGAAPLHF. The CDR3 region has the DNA TGTGCCAGCAGTGTCGAACAGGGTGGAGCTGCACCCCTCCACTTT.

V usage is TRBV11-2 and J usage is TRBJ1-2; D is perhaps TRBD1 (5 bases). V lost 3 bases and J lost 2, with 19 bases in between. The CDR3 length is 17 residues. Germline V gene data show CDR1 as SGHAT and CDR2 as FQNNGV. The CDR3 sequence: CASSLSQGPLQNYGYTF. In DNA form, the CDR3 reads TGTGCCAGCAGCTTGTCCCAGGGCCCACTTCAAAACTATGGCTACACCTTC.